Listed below are T cell receptor beta chains from one sample, sequenced in a study of blood T cell repertoires in COVID-19. TCRdb keeps only in-frame clones here, not all; method: immunoSEQ multiplex PCR. The sample includes fewer than 80,000 clones, roughly 90% seen only once; the top ten take about 16%. The sample taken for sequencing was peripheral blood. These receptors originate from a woman at least 80 years old with active or convalescent COVID-19. The CDR3 runs from the conserved cysteine through the conserved F or W. The order of the fields is V gene, J gene, CDR3 protein.

>TRBV7-2|TRBJ2-7
CASSLDEYSYEQYF
>TRBV4-1|TRBJ1-6
CASSHLPRDDNSPLHF
>TRBV19|TRBJ2-7
CASSGYRGYEQYF
>TRBV4-1|TRBJ2-3
CASGRDPTGADTQYF
>TRBV27|TRBJ2-7
CASSPILTGFFPYEQYF
>TRBV19|TRBJ1-6
CASKGRSGDNSPLHF
>TRBV19|TRBJ1-1
CASSPLGYGTEAFF
>TRBV4-3|TRBJ1-3
CASSQDWSAGNTIYF
>TRBV2|TRBJ1-4
CASRDRGYEKLFF
>TRBV19|TRBJ1-1
CASSPRTGRSGTEAFF
>TRBV12-3/TRBV12-4|TRBJ2-5
CASSLSGVETQYF
>TRBV27|TRBJ2-2
CASSSGAGTGELFF
>TRBV28|TRBJ1-1
CASSFGTGVPEAFF
>TRBV7-9|TRBJ1-6
CASRPRQGMNSPLHF
>TRBV25-1|TRBJ2-1
CASSERGLYNEQFF
>TRBV6-5|TRBJ2-7
CASSHRENPYEQYF
>TRBV28|TRBJ2-7
CASSGTGTGETYEQYF
>TRBV7-3|TRBJ1-1
CASSLNRDQAFF
>TRBV4-1|TRBJ1-4
CAREKTGQGAEKLFF
>TRBV7-8|TRBJ1-6
CASSLAQGSSPLHF
>TRBV7-3|TRBJ2-7
CASSLTGGPKNEQYF
>TRBV11-3|TRBJ2-3
CASSLGDRETDTQYF
>TRBV5-1|TRBJ2-7
CASSLLQASYEQYF
>TRBV6-2/TRBV6-3|TRBJ1-5
CASSYSLRVEVNQPQHF
>TRBV19|TRBJ2-2
CASSLGASTGELFF
>TRBV28|TRBJ1-6
CASSSRDEALHF
>TRBV9|TRBJ2-2
CASSVFPRGGPNTGELFF
>TRBV7-8|TRBJ1-3
CASSPRQGSSGNTIYF
>TRBV13|TRBJ2-3
CASSASPAGLSTDTQYF
>TRBV6-2/TRBV6-3|TRBJ1-5
CASSPTGVPNQPQHF
>TRBV6-1|TRBJ1-6
CASSGLTGGNSPLHF
>TRBV19|TRBJ2-3
CASSTSRGGRGDTQYF
>TRBV3-1/TRBV3-2|TRBJ2-2
CASSQGLANTGELFF
>TRBV19|TRBJ1-5
CATRLRQVSNQPQHF
>TRBV2|TRBJ1-4
CASRDRALGSEKLFF
>TRBV7-3|TRBJ2-3
CASSLGAGGTDTQYF
>TRBV7-3|TRBJ2-3
CASSSGTSGGANTQYF
>TRBV5-1|TRBJ2-7
CASSVVSTEGEQYF
>TRBV10-3|TRBJ1-3
CAISGQGIAGNTIYF
>TRBV5-1|TRBJ2-3
CASSLRGQGRTDTQYF
>TRBV10-3|TRBJ1-2
CAISESQGGNGYTF
>TRBV18|TRBJ2-7
CASSPRNDSPEQYF
>TRBV19|TRBJ1-4
CASSPGGVHEKLFF
>TRBV7-3|TRBJ2-7
CASSPSGGAYEQYF
>TRBV2|TRBJ1-1
CASSEARLTEAFF
>TRBV19|TRBJ1-5
CASSIFGRTNQPQHF